The 23 T cell receptor beta chains given below trace back to one sample, sequenced in a study of shared clonotypes between healthy human individuals. Here immunoSEQ multiplex PCR was the method, and the copy in TCRdb shows in-frame clones only, minus some. The data contain about 2,100,000 clones, 90% to 95% of them singletons. Naive CD8 cells were CD45RO-negative, positively selected for CCR7, excluding terminally differentiated effector memory CD45RA+ cells. The sequencing sample was made of naive CD8+ T cells from PBMCs. Receptor source: a man aged 18 to 29 in good health. Some clones in this sample may be carry-over from other donors' samples.

The gene calls are TRBV7-9 and TRBJ2-7; the D call may be TRBD1 or TRBD2 (5 bases each). Trimming shortened V by 1 base and J by 2 bases, and 12 bases separated the two germline ends. The CDR3 loop spans 15 amino acids. Per the germline V gene, CDR1 is SEHNR and CDR2 is FQNEAQ (reference sequence). CDR3 DNA: TGTGCCAGCAGCTTAGTTGGGGGTCCCGCCTACGAGCAGTACTTC. Amino acids: CASSLVGGPAYEQYF.

This clone was recorded only once. The chain combines TRBV7-9 with TRBJ2-5; 10 nucleotides align to TRBD2. The length of the CDR3 is 18 residues. V dropped 4 bases and J dropped 4; count of bases not matched to a gene: 15. CDR1 is SEHNR and CDR2 is FQNEAQ in the germline V gene (reference sequence). In DNA, the CDR3 is TGTGCCAGCAGCTCCAGACTAGCGGGCCTTCCTTTGGGAGAGACCCAGTACTTC. This codes for CASSSRLAGLPLGETQYF.

The rearrangement uses TRBV7-3 and TRBJ2-1; no reliable D call. The CDR3 contains 16 residues. V was clipped by 5 bases and J by 2 bases, with 16 bases between them. The V gene's germline CDR1 is SGHTA and CDR2 FQGTGA. The CDR3 DNA sequence: TGTGCCAGCAGCCTATCCGGGCCAAGGGCCTACAATGAGCAGTTCTTC. It encodes CASSLSGPRAYNEQFF.

This chain links TRBV9 with TRBJ2-7, with D possibly being TRBD1 (5 bases). Per germline, CDR1 SGDLS and CDR2 YYNGEE. Deletions cut 3 bases from V and 5 bases from J, with 12 bases between. This CDR3 has 13 amino acids. CDR3 in amino acids: CASSAQGFHEQYF. The CDR3 DNA sequence: TGTGCCAGCAGCGCTCAGGGTTTCCACGAGCAGTACTTC.

This clone was seen once. The chain combines TRBV5-5 with TRBJ2-7, with TRBD2 matching 8 bases. In germline, CDR1 is SGHKS, CDR2 YYEKEE (reference sequence). The CDR3 is made up of 14 amino acids. J was trimmed by 4 bases and V by 1 base; bases with no gene match: 4. This CDR3 is CASSLSAGGYEQYF. CDR3 nucleotide sequence: TGTGCCAGCAGCTTGAGTGCGGGGGGATACGAGCAGTACTTC.

The chain joins TRBV7-3 to TRBJ2-2; the match to TRBD2 covers 8 bases. The CDR3 spans 16 residues. Trimming took 4 bases from V and 3 from J; bases not matched to a gene: 7. Germline V gene data show CDR1 as SGHTA and CDR2 as FQGTGA. CDR3 nucleotide sequence: TGTGCCAGCAGCTCGGGACTAGAAGGATACACCGGGGAGCTGTTTTTT. This translates into CASSSGLEGYTGELFF.

There are a few counts of this clone. The chain uses TRBV28 and TRBJ1-4; no reliable D call. The CDR3 spans 12 residues. Germline CDR1 MDHEN, CDR2 SYDVKM. The V gene lost 6 bases and the J gene lost 12 bases, with 14 bases spanning the gap. The DNA of the CDR3 is TGTGCCAGCAGCCCAAGAGGGATTCAACTGTTTTTT. Translation gives CASSPRGIQLFF.

Comment on this clone: The sample contains more than one DNA sequence encoding this CDR3. The chain couples TRBV9 to TRBJ2-5; D is uncertain. The V gene's germline CDR1 is SGDLS and CDR2 YYNGEE. The CDR3 loop spans 14 amino acids. Trimming stripped 0 bases from V and 2 bases from J, with 8 bases between. The CDR3 loop reads CASSVDGRQETQYF. The CDR3 bases are TGTGCCAGCAGCGTAGACGGCAGGCAAGAGACCCAGTACTTC.

The rearrangement links TRBV9 to TRBJ2-6; 8 bases match TRBD1. This CDR3 region has 16 residues. J gave up 4 bases and V 3 bases, and 6 bases lay outside the gene matches. Germline CDR1 and CDR2: SGDLS and YYNGEE. The CDR3: CASSAQGALGANVLTF. CDR3 sequence (DNA): TGTGCCAGCAGCGCGCAGGGGGCTCTGGGGGCCAACGTCCTGACTTTC.

The CDR3 here is CASSLFAGDRVDDQYF. The CDR3 DNA is TGTGCCAGCAGCTTATTTGCTGGGGACAGGGTGGATGACCAGTACTTC. The chain uses TRBV7-8 and TRBJ2-5, with 9 bases fitting TRBD1. Germline V gives CDR1 SGHVS, CDR2 FQNEAQ. V gave up 2 bases and J gave up 10 bases; unmatched junction bases: 14. This CDR3 has 16 residues.

With regard to this clone: This CDR3 is also generated by other DNA sequences in the sample. The genes are TRBV6-5 and TRBJ2-2, with 10 nucleotides matching TRBD1. The CDR3 runs 16 residues. The germline V gene encodes CDR1 MNHEY and CDR2 SVGAGI. V gave up 0 bases and J gave up 3 bases; unmatched junction bases: 1. CDR3 sequence (DNA): TGTGCCAGCAGTTACTCTGGGACAGGGGACACCGGGGAGCTGTTTTTT. Translation gives CASSYSGTGDTGELFF.

This chain's CDR3 is CASSPEWRGTYEQYF. The DNA for the CDR3 is TGTGCCAGCAGCCCAGAATGGCGCGGGACCTACGAGCAGTACTTC. The J gene is TRBJ2-7, the V gene TRBV11-2; D is perhaps TRBD2 (6 bases). Germline V gene data show CDR1 as SGHAT and CDR2 as FQNNGV. V was clipped by 5 bases and J by 2 bases, with 16 bases between them. This CDR3 is 15 amino acids long.

The V call is TRBV27, the J call TRBJ1-1, with TRBD1 matching 7 bases. CDR1 is MNHEY and CDR2 is SMNVEV in the germline V gene (reference sequence). Trimming removed 7 bases from V and 2 bases from J; junction bases left unmatched: 13. The CDR3 contains 16 residues. The CDR3 DNA reads as TGTGCCAGCAAGAACTTACCGGGACAGATAAACACTGAAGCTTTCTTT. Amino acid sequence: CASKNLPGQINTEAFF.

The chain links TRBV9 to TRBJ2-3; D might be TRBD2 (5 bases). V was cut by 0 bases and J by 5 bases, with 13 bases left in between. CDR1 SGDLS and CDR2 YYNGEE come from the germline V gene. This CDR3 contains 15 residues. CDR3 residues: CASSVGGESGDTQYF. CDR3 coding DNA: TGTGCCAGCAGCGTAGGGGGAGAGAGCGGAGATACGCAGTATTTT.

The chain combines TRBV4-1 with TRBJ2-5, with D unresolved. CDR1 and CDR2 from the germline V gene are MGHRA and YSYEKL. CDR3 length: 16 amino acids. V was clipped by 1 base and J by 5 bases, with 17 bases between them. The CDR3 spells CASSQAPKLAVETQYF. In DNA, the CDR3 is TGCGCCAGCAGCCAAGCCCCTAAGCTGGCAGTGGAGACCCAGTACTTC.

This chain uses TRBV7-2 with TRBJ2-5, with 7 positions matching TRBD2. Unmatched junction bases numbered 8, after V lost 2 bases and J lost 2 bases. Germline assignment: CDR1 SGHTA and CDR2 FQGNSA. The CDR3 is made up of 16 amino acids. The CDR3 region has the DNA TGTGCCAGCAGCTTACGGTGGGAGGGACGACAAGAGACCCAGTACTTC. Translation: CASSLRWEGRQETQYF.

The chain has TRBV27 and TRBJ1-3; D unclear. Trimming left V 6 bases short and J 0 bases short, with 12 bases between. In germline, CDR1 is MNHEY, CDR2 SMNVEV (reference sequence). This CDR3 is built from 15 residues. The CDR3 sequence is CASSPDIFSGNTIYF. The CDR3 DNA reads as TGTGCCAGCAGCCCCGACATTTTCTCTGGAAACACCATATATTTT.

J is TRBJ2-3 and V is TRBV15; D is uncertain. This CDR3 is 13 amino acids long. CDR1 LNHNV and CDR2 YYDKDF come from the germline V gene (reference sequence). Deletions cut 1 base from V and 4 bases from J, with 6 bases between. Here the CDR3 reads CATSRGWADTQYF. Written as DNA, the CDR3 is TGTGCCACCAGCAGAGGGTGGGCAGATACGCAGTATTTT.

This chain joins TRBV5-1 and TRBJ1-1; 10 bases are shared with TRBD1. Germline values: CDR1 SGHRS, CDR2 YFSETQ. CDR3 length: 16 residues. The ends lost 5 bases at V and 1 base at J; junction bases unmatched: 8. Here the CDR3 DNA reads TGCGCCAGCAGATACCGGGACAGGGGACCGAACACTGAAGCTTTCTTT. Translated: CASRYRDRGPNTEAFF. Variable domain in full (rest from reference TRBV5-1 and TRBJ1-1): KAGVTQTPRYLIKTRGQQVTLSCSPISGHRSVSWYQQTPGQGLQFLFEYFSETQRNKGNFPGRFSGRQFSNSRSEMNVSTLELGDSALYLCASRYRDRGPNTEAFFGQGTRLTVV.

This clone came up once. The V call is TRBV5-1, the J call TRBJ2-2, with 8 bases matching TRBD2. Germline V gives CDR1 SGHRS, CDR2 YFSETQ. This CDR3 has 15 amino acids. V shed 0 bases and J 5 bases; nucleotides not matched to a gene: 3. DNA for the CDR3: TGCGCCAGCAGCTTGGCCCCTAGCGGGACCGGGGAGCTGTTTTTT. Its translation is CASSLAPSGTGELFF.

The chain employs TRBV13 and TRBJ2-1, with D tentatively TRBD2 (5 bases). Germline V gene data show CDR1 as PRHDT and CDR2 as FYEKMQ (reference sequence). The CDR3 runs to 15 residues. V lost 3 bases, J lost 0 bases, and 9 bases lay in between. The CDR3 coding sequence is TGTGCCAGCAGCTTTTCAGCGGCCTCCTACAATGAGCAGTTCTTC. Its translation: CASSFSAASYNEQFF.

CDR3 sequence (DNA): TGCGCCAGCAGCCAAGCCGGGACAGGGTATTCGTGGACTGAAGCTTTCTTT. Protein sequence: CASSQAGTGYSWTEAFF. This rearrangement joins TRBV4-1 to TRBJ1-1; 9 bases match TRBD1. CDR3 length equals 17 residues. CDR1 is MGHRA, CDR2 YSYEKL, per germline. Losses at the gene ends were 1 base for V and 5 bases for J; bases not matched to a gene: 11.

This chain joins TRBV27 and TRBJ2-1; TRBD2 agrees at 7 bases. The germline CDR1 and CDR2 sequences are MNHEY and SMNVEV (reference sequence). This CDR3 has 14 residues. V shed 1 base and J 6 bases; nucleotides not matched to a gene: 3. CDR3 sequence: CASSLYSSGNEQFF. In DNA, the CDR3 is TGTGCCAGCAGTTTATATTCTAGCGGCAATGAGCAGTTCTTC.